This T cell receptor (beta chain) was observed in a study of cytomegalovirus exposure and HLA in healthy donors. General study findings and limits: A few chains linked to CMV were shown in vitro to be specific for CMV antigens. Overall, roughly 150 TCR beta chains were annotated as cytomegalovirus-associated.

This CDR3 is 15 amino acids long. Germline values: CDR1 SGHVS, CDR2 FQNEAQ. V trimming: 1 base; J trimming: 2 bases; junction bases outside the gene matches: 4. Primers: 60 Vbeta forward and 13 Jbeta reverse. Clones were read by immunoSEQ multiplex PCR, and TCRdb kept only the in-frame ones, dropping some. This table holds 150,000 to 160,000 clones, 70% to 80% found once. For this clone: Antigen unknown.

The rearrangement links TRBV7-8 to TRBJ2-7; 8 bases line up with TRBD2. This TCR was recovered from a young man in good health and CMV-seropositive. Sequenced material: PBMCs. The CDR3 DNA reads as TGTGCCAGCAGCTTAGTGGAGGGACTAGCCTACGAGCAGTACTTC. As protein: CASSLVEGLAYEQYF.